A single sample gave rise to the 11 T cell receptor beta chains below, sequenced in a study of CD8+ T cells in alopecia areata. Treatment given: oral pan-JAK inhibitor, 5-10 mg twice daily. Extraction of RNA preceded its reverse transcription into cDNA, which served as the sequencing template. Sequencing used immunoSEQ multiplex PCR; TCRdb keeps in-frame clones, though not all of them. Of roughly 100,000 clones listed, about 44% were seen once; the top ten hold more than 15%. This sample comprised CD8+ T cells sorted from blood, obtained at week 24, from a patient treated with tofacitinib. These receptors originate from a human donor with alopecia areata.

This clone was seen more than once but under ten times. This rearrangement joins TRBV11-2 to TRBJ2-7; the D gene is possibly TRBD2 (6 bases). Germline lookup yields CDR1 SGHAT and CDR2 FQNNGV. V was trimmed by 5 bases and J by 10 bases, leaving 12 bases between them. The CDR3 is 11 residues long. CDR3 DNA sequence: TGTGCCAGCAGCCTGACTAGTTTCCAGTACTTC. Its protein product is CASSLTSFQYF. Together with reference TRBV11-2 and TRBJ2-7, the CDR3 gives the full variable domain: EAGVAQSPRYKIIEKRQSVAFWCNPISGHATLYWYQQILGQGPKLLIQFQNNGVVDDSQLPKDRFSAERLKGVDSTLKIQPAKLEDSAVYLCASSLTSFQYFGPGTRLTVT.

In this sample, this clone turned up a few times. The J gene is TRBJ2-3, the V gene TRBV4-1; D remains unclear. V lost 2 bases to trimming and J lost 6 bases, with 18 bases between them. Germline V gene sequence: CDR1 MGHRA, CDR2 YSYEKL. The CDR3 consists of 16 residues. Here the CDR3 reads CASSQRVGPQPDTQYF. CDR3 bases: TGCGCCAGCAGCCAACGCGTGGGTCCTCAGCCCGATACGCAGTATTTT.

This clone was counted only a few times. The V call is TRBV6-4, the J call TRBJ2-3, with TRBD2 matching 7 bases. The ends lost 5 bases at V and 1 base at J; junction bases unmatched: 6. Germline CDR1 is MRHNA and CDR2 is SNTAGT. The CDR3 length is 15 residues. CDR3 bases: TGTGCCAGCAGTCGGGTGGCGGGAGGCACAGATACGCAGTATTTT. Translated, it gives CASSRVAGGTDTQYF.

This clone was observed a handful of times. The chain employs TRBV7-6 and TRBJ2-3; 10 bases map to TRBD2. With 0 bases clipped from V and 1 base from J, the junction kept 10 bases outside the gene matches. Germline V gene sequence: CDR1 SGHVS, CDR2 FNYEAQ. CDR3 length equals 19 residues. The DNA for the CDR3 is TGTGCCAGCAGCTTAGCGATGGCTAGCGGGAGCTGGGGCACAGATACGCAGTATTTT. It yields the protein CASSLAMASGSWGTDTQYF.

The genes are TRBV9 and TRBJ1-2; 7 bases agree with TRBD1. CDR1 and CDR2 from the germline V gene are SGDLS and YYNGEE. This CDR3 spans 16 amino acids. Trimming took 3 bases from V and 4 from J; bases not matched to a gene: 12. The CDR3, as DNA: TGTGCCAGCAGCGGTAACCGGGACAGAAATAGCTATGGCTACACCTTC. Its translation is CASSGNRDRNSYGYTF.

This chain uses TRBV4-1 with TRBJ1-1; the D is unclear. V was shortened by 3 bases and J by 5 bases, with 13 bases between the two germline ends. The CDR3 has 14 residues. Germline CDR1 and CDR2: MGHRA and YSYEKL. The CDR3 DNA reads TGCGCCAGCAGCCACCCGGGTAGGAGGACTGAAGCTTTCTTT. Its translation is CASSHPGRRTEAFF.

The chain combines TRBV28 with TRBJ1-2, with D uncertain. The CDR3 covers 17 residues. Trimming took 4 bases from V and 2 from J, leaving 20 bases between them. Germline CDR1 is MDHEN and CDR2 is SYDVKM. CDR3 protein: CASSSIRPSDSNYGYTF. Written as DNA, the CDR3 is TGTGCCAGCAGTTCAATCCGTCCTTCGGACTCCAACTATGGCTACACCTTC.

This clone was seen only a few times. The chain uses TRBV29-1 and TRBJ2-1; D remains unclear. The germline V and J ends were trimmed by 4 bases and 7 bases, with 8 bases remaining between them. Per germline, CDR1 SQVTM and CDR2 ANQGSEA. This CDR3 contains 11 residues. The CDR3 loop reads CSVVWANEQFF. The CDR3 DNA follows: TGCAGCGTTGTATGGGCGAATGAGCAGTTCTTC.

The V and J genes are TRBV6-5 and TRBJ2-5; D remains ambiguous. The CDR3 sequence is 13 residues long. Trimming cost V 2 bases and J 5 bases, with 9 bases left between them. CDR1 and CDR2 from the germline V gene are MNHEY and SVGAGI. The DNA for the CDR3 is TGTGCCAGCAGTTACGGGGTGGGGGAGACCCAGTACTTC. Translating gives CASSYGVGETQYF.

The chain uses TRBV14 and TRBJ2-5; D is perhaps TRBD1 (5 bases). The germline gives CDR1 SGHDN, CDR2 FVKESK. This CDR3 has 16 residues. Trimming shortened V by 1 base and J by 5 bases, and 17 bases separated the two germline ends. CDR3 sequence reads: CASSQGGVPGRETQYF. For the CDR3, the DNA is TGTGCCAGCAGCCAAGGCGGCGTTCCAGGGCGGGAGACCCAGTACTTC.

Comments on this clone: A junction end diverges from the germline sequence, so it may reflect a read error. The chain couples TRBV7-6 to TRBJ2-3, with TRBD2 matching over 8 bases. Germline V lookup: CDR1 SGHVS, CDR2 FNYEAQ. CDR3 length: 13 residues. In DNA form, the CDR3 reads TGTGCCAGCAGCGCCCTAGCGGGCCCTCTCCAGGGTTTT. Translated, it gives CASSALAGPLQGF. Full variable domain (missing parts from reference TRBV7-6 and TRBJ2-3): GAGVSQSPRYKVTKRGQDVALRCDPISGHVSLYWYRQALGQGPEFLTYFNYEAQQDKSGLPNDRFSAERPEGSISTLTIQRTEQRDSAMYRCASSALAGPLQGFGPGTRLTVL.